The rows below give T cell receptor beta chains drawn from one sample of a study of T-cell reconstitution after alpha-beta-depleted transplantation in children. TCRdb re-called the PCR reads through MiXCR, storing one row per CDR3 protein. The data show 380,000 or so distinct CDR3 sequences, about an eighth seen once. The specimen was PBMCs, collected from the stem cell graft. The receptors shown here come from a human donor who donated a stem cell graft to a child with Fanconi anemia. The conserved cysteine and the conserved F or W are not part of the CDR3 here.

CDR3	V	J
SAREPGLLYGYT	TRBV20-1	TRBJ1-2
ASSLTLGQPNEQF	TRBV7-3	TRBJ2-1
ATTKSGSYNSPLH	TRBV15	TRBJ1-6
ASSLGTGVSGANVLT	TRBV12-3/TRBV12-4	TRBJ2-6
ASIRLGGAGPEAF	TRBV28	TRBJ1-1
ASGGQEYGELF	TRBV2	TRBJ2-2
ASSYSDLGQPQH	TRBV6-5	TRBJ1-5
ASSLPGVGSSTLH	TRBV18	TRBJ1-6
ASSYRTSGGTAQY	TRBV6-2/TRBV6-3	TRBJ2-5
ASSPGAPRASKQF	TRBV7-2	TRBJ2-1
ASSWGFGLSTEAF	TRBV5-1	TRBJ1-1
ASSYGRGNEQF	TRBV6-5	TRBJ2-1
ASSATGLTYGYT	TRBV9	TRBJ1-2
ASSLYEGVEYGYT	TRBV12-3/TRBV12-4	TRBJ1-2
SAASWGYEQY	TRBV20-1	TRBJ2-7
ASRTGQGGTGELF	TRBV27	TRBJ2-2
ASSLVGNSPGQPQH	TRBV12-3/TRBV12-4	TRBJ1-5
ASSPQQRGTDTQY	TRBV7-2	TRBJ2-3
ASSQEGNSGNTIY	TRBV4-1	TRBJ1-3
ASSPNRAPGTEVF	TRBV18	TRBJ1-1
ASSQELGRTEAF	TRBV14	TRBJ1-1
AGKQGWVTGELF	TRBV27	TRBJ2-2
ASSLRPGIGNTIY	TRBV7-2	TRBJ1-3
ASSLVSGGPGDTQY	TRBV5-1	TRBJ2-3
ASSGVGDTQY	TRBV2	TRBJ2-3
AISSDGFNTEAF	TRBV10-3	TRBJ1-1
ASSHQRGGADTQY	TRBV12-3/TRBV12-4	TRBJ2-3
ASSSTGSRNQPQH	TRBV11-2	TRBJ1-5
ASSLEVLTGELF	TRBV7-2	TRBJ2-2
ASETGGQYEQY	TRBV6-2/TRBV6-3	TRBJ2-7
ASSFTSRGGRETQY	TRBV27	TRBJ2-5
ASSLVGGVNTEAF	TRBV7-6	TRBJ1-1
ASSTLYPQY	TRBV28	TRBJ2-3
ASSRGGGDTQY	TRBV6-2/TRBV6-3	TRBJ2-3
ASTSTGQGLNTEAF	TRBV7-9	TRBJ1-1
AWGQQGEAF	TRBV30	TRBJ1-1
SARDPSYNEQF	TRBV29-1	TRBJ2-1
ASSDWSDYGYT	TRBV25-1	TRBJ1-2
ASASGAMTTGELF	TRBV7-8	TRBJ2-2
ASSLGGAPDTQY	TRBV12-3/TRBV12-4	TRBJ2-3
ASMVASGDTQY	TRBV5-1	TRBJ2-3
ASSFLDSDYNEQF	TRBV5-1	TRBJ2-1
ASSRQGQGLAYEQY	TRBV4-3	TRBJ2-7
ASSHLGPVNTEAF	TRBV12-3/TRBV12-4	TRBJ1-1
ASRTPTGAYEQY	TRBV6-5	TRBJ2-7
ASGARVGTEAF	TRBV6-1	TRBJ1-1
SARATNTGELF	TRBV20-1	TRBJ2-2
ASSLAGHNEQF	TRBV7-2	TRBJ2-1
ASSQGVGEGGQPQH	TRBV4-2	TRBJ1-5
ASSSGQSQETQY	TRBV5-1	TRBJ2-5
ASSQERLKTQY	TRBV4-1	TRBJ2-5
ASSATAKGGGGYT	TRBV7-6	TRBJ1-2
ASSLAGQGIHEQF	TRBV7-3	TRBJ2-1